The rows below give T cell receptor beta chains drawn from one sample of a study of blood T cell repertoires in COVID-19. Libraries were prepared by immunoSEQ multiplex PCR; TCRdb keeps only in-frame clonotypes and omits some of them. The data contain some 93,000 clones, approximately 85% of them singletons. The sequenced material came from peripheral blood. These receptors all stem from a man in his 60s with acute or convalescent COVID-19. Each CDR3 is given with its conserved first and last residue. The D gene is left open where the match is weak. Part of the rows lack a size; the others show once, few, many or a class for expanded clones.

V gene: TRBV10-1; J gene: TRBJ1-4; D gene: NA; clone size: once; CDR3 protein: CASSGGQTLIEKLFF; CDR3 DNA: TGCGCCAGCAGTGGAGGGCAGACCCTAATTGAAAAACTGTTTTTT
V gene: TRBV5-4; J gene: TRBJ1-1; D gene: NA; clone size: once; CDR3 protein: CASSLNLRQTNTEAFF; CDR3 DNA: TGTGCCAGCAGCTTAAACCTCAGACAGACGAACACTGAAGCTTTCTTT
V gene: TRBV5-1; J gene: TRBJ2-1; D gene: NA; clone size: NA; CDR3 protein: CASSLGRDSVSEQFF; CDR3 DNA: TGCGCCAGCAGCTTGGGACGGGATAGCGTGAGTGAGCAGTTCTTC
V gene: TRBV24-1; J gene: TRBJ1-6; D gene: TRBD1; clone size: NA; CDR3 protein: CATHGTGGAVYNSPLHF; CDR3 DNA: TGTGCCACCCACGGGACAGGTGGCGCGGTTTATAATTCACCCCTCCACTTT
V gene: TRBV5-4; J gene: TRBJ2-1; D gene: TRBD1; clone size: NA; CDR3 protein: CASSPPDRPAYNEQFF; CDR3 DNA: TGTGCCAGCAGCCCACCGGACAGGCCTGCATACAATGAGCAGTTCTTC
V gene: TRBV10-3; J gene: TRBJ2-3; D gene: TRBD2; clone size: NA; CDR3 protein: CAISVLAGGTTDTQYF; CDR3 DNA: TGTGCCATCAGTGTGCTAGCGGGGGGGACCACAGATACGCAGTATTTT
V gene: TRBV4-3; J gene: TRBJ1-1; D gene: TRBD1; clone size: NA; CDR3 protein: CASSGGGFTEAFF; CDR3 DNA: TGCGCCAGCAGCGGAGGGGGCTTCACTGAAGCTTTCTTT
V gene: TRBV29-1; J gene: TRBJ2-7; D gene: TRBD2; clone size: few; CDR3 protein: CSARTSGRDYEQYF; CDR3 DNA: TGCAGCGCCCGGACTAGCGGGAGGGACTACGAGCAGTACTTC
V gene: TRBV29-1; J gene: TRBJ2-5; D gene: NA; clone size: NA; CDR3 protein: CSAGHTQETQYF; CDR3 DNA: TGCAGCGCCGGACATACTCAAGAGACCCAGTACTTC
V gene: TRBV9; J gene: TRBJ1-3; D gene: NA; clone size: NA; CDR3 protein: CASSVDSNSGNTIYF; CDR3 DNA: TGTGCCAGCAGCGTAGATTCAAACTCTGGAAACACCATATATTTT
V gene: TRBV18; J gene: TRBJ1-2; D gene: TRBD1; clone size: NA; CDR3 protein: CASSPPDRDFYGYTF; CDR3 DNA: TGTGCCAGCTCCCCCCCGGACAGGGACTTCTATGGCTACACCTTC
V gene: TRBV5-5; J gene: TRBJ1-1; D gene: TRBD1; clone size: few; CDR3 protein: CASSLVDRATEAFF; CDR3 DNA: TGTGCCAGCAGCTTGGTGGACAGGGCCACTGAAGCTTTCTTT
V gene: TRBV12-3/TRBV12-4; J gene: TRBJ1-1; D gene: TRBD1; clone size: NA; CDR3 protein: CASSKGGSSGAFF; CDR3 DNA: TGTGCCAGCAGTAAAGGGGGCTCTTCCGGAGCTTTCTTT
V gene: TRBV4-1; J gene: TRBJ2-7; D gene: NA; clone size: medium-sized; CDR3 protein: CASSQDWPGSSYEQYF; CDR3 DNA: TGCGCCAGCAGCCAAGATTGGCCGGGGAGCTCCTACGAGCAGTACTTC
V gene: TRBV16; J gene: TRBJ2-7; D gene: TRBD2; clone size: NA; CDR3 protein: CASSQFGGSYEQYF; CDR3 DNA: TGTGCCAGCAGCCAATTCGGCGGGAGCTACGAGCAGTACTTC
V gene: TRBV29-1; J gene: TRBJ2-4; D gene: NA; clone size: NA; CDR3 protein: CSVVLGNIQYF; CDR3 DNA: TGCAGCGTTGTACTAGGAAACATTCAGTACTTC
V gene: TRBV27; J gene: TRBJ1-2; D gene: NA; clone size: NA; CDR3 protein: CASSLSTDYGYTF; CDR3 DNA: TGTGCCAGCAGTTTATCGACAGACTATGGCTACACCTTC
V gene: TRBV28; J gene: TRBJ1-1; D gene: NA; clone size: NA; CDR3 protein: CASSFPLPGLQSGNTEAFF; CDR3 DNA: TGTGCCAGCAGTTTTCCCTTACCGGGACTTCAATCGGGGAACACTGAAGCTTTCTTT
V gene: TRBV18; J gene: TRBJ2-2; D gene: NA; clone size: few; CDR3 protein: CASSSTSGGLGELFF; CDR3 DNA: TGTGCCAGCTCCTCGACTAGTGGCGGGCTCGGGGAGCTGTTTTTT
V gene: TRBV19; J gene: TRBJ1-5; D gene: NA; clone size: NA; CDR3 protein: CASSIGGDRSPPQHF; CDR3 DNA: TGTGCCAGTAGTATTGGTGGTGACAGGTCCCCGCCCCAGCATTTT
V gene: TRBV11-1; J gene: TRBJ2-7; D gene: NA; clone size: many; CDR3 protein: CASSPGRGQSSYEQYF; CDR3 DNA: TGTGCCAGCAGCCCAGGCCGTGGTCAGAGCTCCTACGAGCAGTACTTC
V gene: TRBV20-1; J gene: TRBJ1-5; D gene: TRBD1; clone size: few; CDR3 protein: CSASRQGGNQPQHF; CDR3 DNA: TGCAGTGCTAGTCGACAGGGTGGCAATCAGCCCCAGCATTTT
V gene: TRBV11-2; J gene: TRBJ2-6; D gene: NA; clone size: NA; CDR3 protein: CASSFWGPGANVLTF; CDR3 DNA: TGTGCCAGCAGCTTCTGGGGGCCTGGGGCCAACGTCCTGACTTTC
V gene: TRBV25-1; J gene: TRBJ2-3; D gene: NA; clone size: once; CDR3 protein: CASRPSGESFDTQYF; CDR3 DNA: TGTGCCAGCAGACCCTCGGGGGAGAGTTTTGATACGCAGTATTTT
V gene: TRBV4-3; J gene: TRBJ2-2; D gene: TRBD2; clone size: NA; CDR3 protein: CASSQEPGGWTGELFF; CDR3 DNA: TGCGCCAGCAGCCAAGAGCCGGGGGGGTGGACCGGGGAGCTGTTTTTT
V gene: TRBV6-5; J gene: TRBJ1-6; D gene: TRBD1; clone size: once; CDR3 protein: CASSRDRGLSSPLHF; CDR3 DNA: TGTGCCAGCAGTCGGGACAGGGGGCTTTCGTCACCCCTCCACTTT